This T cell receptor (beta chain) was documented in a study of blood T cell repertoires in COVID-19 (dated by TCRdb to 2018 to 2021). Looking at the study overall: Collaborator samples came from the United States, Italy and Spain and covered acute and convalescent phases of COVID-19. The prospective study material was composed of cDNA or gDNA derived from T cells, B-cell-depleted T cells, or PBMCs. The dataset comprised deeply sampled blood TCRbeta repertoires from subjects exposed to, actively infected with, or recovered from COVID-19. The repertoires were released in a freely available public database intended as a resource for research on the immune response to SARS-CoV-2. Samples came from the ongoing ImmuneRACE study (first 160 participants) plus 1,254 subjects from 6 global collaborators. Sample metadata almost always included a de-identified subject ID, COVID-19 status, age in years and sex. Where available, HLA class I and class II types were obtained from metadata supplied by the sample provider rather than from assay-based typing.

Participants in the prospective study were enrolled through a virtual design, were aged roughly 18 to 100 years, and lived in 24 United States geographic areas. Cohort assignment in the prospective study relied on participant-reported clinical history from a screening survey and a study questionnaire. Recovered participants in ImmuneRACE Cohort 3 were defined by two consecutive negative NP/OP PCR tests, clearance by a healthcare professional, or resolution of symptoms. In the prospective study, mobile phlebotomists collected whole blood, serum and a nasopharyngeal or oropharyngeal swab from each participant. Additional blood draws and questionnaires over a roughly two-month period could optionally be provided by prospective study participants. Blood samples from the prospective study were shipped frozen or at room temperature prior to DNA extraction. TCRbeta CDR3 regions were amplified from genomic DNA using the immunoSEQ Assay, a bias-controlled multiplex PCR. The published analysis was carried out like this. Within the assay, amplification of reference gene primers was used to estimate how many nucleated cells each sample contained. To quantify the absolute abundance of each unique TCRbeta CDR3 rearrangement, sequence reads were collapsed and filtered. For each sample, productive Simpson clonality was calculated as the square root of Simpson's diversity index over productive rearrangements. TCRdb's version of the immuneACCESS table is confined to in-frame rearrangements and falls short of the full clone set. An unresolved V gene accounts for under half of the shortfall where checked; the remainder is of unknown origin. The D gene and trimming were derived from the DNA, and the V and J assignments and clone size from that table. Counted in this sample were around 470,000 clones; about 90% of them appeared once. Jointly, the top ten make up approximately 0.55% of the sample.

The full study reports these points: Clinical and demographic metadata were provided uncurated, with the amount varying by source and participant.

From cysteine to phenylalanine, the CDR3 is 14 amino acids long. The retained sequence is limited to the CDR3, 42 bases, with the frame set at the first base. Trimming takes 1 base from V and 1 base from J, and the germline ends sit 7 bases apart. From a lookup of the germline V gene (reference sequence), CDR1 and CDR2 are SEHNR and FQNEAQ. Comment on this clone: Its antigen remains undetermined. Base-call qualities are not available, and no considerably larger clone is one nucleotide away. This same CDR3 is encoded by further DNA sequences in the sample.

The chain joins TRBV7-9 to TRBJ1-1, with no reliable assignment of the D segment. This sequence originates from a young man who had recovered from COVID-19. Sequences were obtained from PBMCs or T cells enriched from blood (not recorded which). The CDR3 reads as follows: CASSLGYRNTEAFF. The nucleotide sequence reads TGTGCCAGCAGCTTAGGTTATAGGAACACTGAAGCTTTCTTT.